This TCR beta chain appears in the sequencing data of a study of T cell responses to AZD1222 COVID-19 vaccine. Study observations and caveats: There were vaccine-associated CD4 TCRs across spike, dominant at 160-218 and 743-854. All repertoire sampling was performed exclusively after the peak T cell response. Most donors were white British, females outnumbered males, and clonal diversity was possibly underestimated.

Some second doses came at about 4 weeks and others at about 12 weeks; these were pooled. To note about this clone: Its antigen remains unidentified.

Measured with immunoSEQ multiplex PCR; TCRdb has only the in-frame clones, and not every one. The sample records about 140,000 clones, approximately 90% being singletons. The sequencing used peripheral blood, collected 28 days after the second AZD1222 dose. The receptor's source is an adult who received the AZD1222 COVID-19 vaccine.

The CDR3 loop reads CASSFTGILYEQYF. The CDR3 coding sequence is TGTGCCAGCAGCTTTACAGGTATTTTATACGAGCAGTACTTC. The V and J genes are TRBV5-5 and TRBJ2-7; weak D call: TRBD1 (5 bases). The CDR3 runs to 14 residues. Germline loops: CDR1 SGHKS, CDR2 YYEKEE (reference sequence). Deletions cut 2 bases from V and 4 bases from J, with 13 bases between. Full variable domain (missing parts from reference TRBV5-5 and TRBJ2-7): DAGVTQSPTHLIKTRGQQVTLRCSPISGHKSVSWYQQVLGQGPQFIFQYYEKEERGRGNFPDRFSARQFPNYSSELNVNALLLGDSALYLCASSFTGILYEQYFGPGTRLTVT.